This TCR beta chain originates from a study of T cell responses to AZD1222 COVID-19 vaccine. Whole-study findings and limits: None of the repertoires were sampled until the peak T cell response had passed.

Sequencing used immunoSEQ multiplex PCR; TCRdb keeps in-frame clones, though not all of them. The sample comprises 150,000 to 200,000 clones, 75% to 90% of which are singletons, and under 8% rests with the top ten. The germline CDR1 and CDR2 sequences are MNHEY and SMNVEV (reference sequence). Trimming removed 2 bases from V and 5 bases from J; junction bases left unmatched: 6. This CDR3 comprises 16 residues. A note on this clone: Its antigen is not known.

The sample in question was peripheral blood, obtained on day 0 of AZD1222 vaccination. The chain recombines TRBV27 with TRBJ2-2, with 9 bases aligning to TRBD2. The receptor's source is an adult in good health. The CDR3 DNA follows: TGTGCCAGCAGTTTAAGGTCGAGCGGGAGGACCGGGGAGCTGTTTTTT. The encoded protein is CASSLRSSGRTGELFF.